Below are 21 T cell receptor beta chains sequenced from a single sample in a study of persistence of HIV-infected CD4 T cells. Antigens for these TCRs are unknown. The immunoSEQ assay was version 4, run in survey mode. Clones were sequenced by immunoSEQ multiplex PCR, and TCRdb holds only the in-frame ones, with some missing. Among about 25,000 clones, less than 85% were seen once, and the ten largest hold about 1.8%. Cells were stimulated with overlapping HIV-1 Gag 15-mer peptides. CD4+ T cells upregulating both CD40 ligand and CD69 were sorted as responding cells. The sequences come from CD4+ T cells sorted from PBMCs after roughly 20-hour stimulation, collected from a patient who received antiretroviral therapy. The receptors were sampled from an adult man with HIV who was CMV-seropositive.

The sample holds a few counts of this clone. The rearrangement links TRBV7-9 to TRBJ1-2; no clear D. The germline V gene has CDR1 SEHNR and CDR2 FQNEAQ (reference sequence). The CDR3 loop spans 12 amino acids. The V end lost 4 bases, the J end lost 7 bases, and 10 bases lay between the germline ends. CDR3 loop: CASSSGDFGYTF. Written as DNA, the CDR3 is TGTGCCAGCAGCTCTGGGGATTTTGGCTACACCTTC.

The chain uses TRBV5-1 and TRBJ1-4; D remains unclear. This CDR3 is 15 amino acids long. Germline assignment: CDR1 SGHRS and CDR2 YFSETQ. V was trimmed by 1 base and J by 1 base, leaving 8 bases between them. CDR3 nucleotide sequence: TGCGCCAGCAGCTTGTGGGGAGGAACTAATGAAAAACTGTTTTTT. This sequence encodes CASSLWGGTNEKLFF.

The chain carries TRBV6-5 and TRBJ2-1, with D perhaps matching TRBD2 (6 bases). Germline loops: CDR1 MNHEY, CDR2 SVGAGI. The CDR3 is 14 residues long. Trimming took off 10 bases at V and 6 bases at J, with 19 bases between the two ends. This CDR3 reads CATVGLATFNEQFF. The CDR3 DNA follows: TGTGCCACAGTCGGGCTAGCGACCTTCAATGAGCAGTTCTTC.

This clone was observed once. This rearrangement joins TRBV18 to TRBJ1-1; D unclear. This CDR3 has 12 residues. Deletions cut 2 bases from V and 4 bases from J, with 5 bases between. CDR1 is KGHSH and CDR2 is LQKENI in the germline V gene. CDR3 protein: CASSPTGTEAFF. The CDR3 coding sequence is TGTGCCAGCTCACCAACGGGCACTGAAGCTTTCTTT.

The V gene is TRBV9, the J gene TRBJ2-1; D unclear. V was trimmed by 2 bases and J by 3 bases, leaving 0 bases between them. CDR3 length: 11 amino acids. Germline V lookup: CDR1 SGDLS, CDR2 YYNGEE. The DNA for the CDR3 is TGTGCCAGCAGCGTCTACAATGAGCAGTTCTTC. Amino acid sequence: CASSVYNEQFF.

In DNA, the CDR3 is TGTGCCAGCACCCCGCAAGGCACCAATTCACCCCTCCACTTT. This codes for CASTPQGTNSPLHF. The chain carries TRBV3-1 (or the pseudogene TRBV3-2) and TRBJ1-6, with D uncertain. Trimming left V 7 bases short and J 7 bases short, with 14 bases between. This CDR3 has 14 residues. Germline lookup yields CDR1 LGHDT and CDR2 YNNKEL (reference sequence).

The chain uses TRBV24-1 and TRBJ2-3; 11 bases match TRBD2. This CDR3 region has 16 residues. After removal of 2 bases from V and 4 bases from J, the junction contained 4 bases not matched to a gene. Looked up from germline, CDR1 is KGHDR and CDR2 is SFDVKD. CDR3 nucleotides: TGTGCCACCAGTGATTCTAGCGGGGGGTCCTCAGATACGCAGTATTTT. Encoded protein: CATSDSSGGSSDTQYF.

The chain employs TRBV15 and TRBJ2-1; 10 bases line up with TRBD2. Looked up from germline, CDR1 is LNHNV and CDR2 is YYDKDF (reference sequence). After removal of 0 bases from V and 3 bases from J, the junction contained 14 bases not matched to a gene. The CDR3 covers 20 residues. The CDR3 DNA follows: TGTGCCACCAGCAGAGAGAAAGATGGGAGCGGGGGGGCCGACTACAATGAGCAGTTCTTC. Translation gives CATSREKDGSGGADYNEQFF.

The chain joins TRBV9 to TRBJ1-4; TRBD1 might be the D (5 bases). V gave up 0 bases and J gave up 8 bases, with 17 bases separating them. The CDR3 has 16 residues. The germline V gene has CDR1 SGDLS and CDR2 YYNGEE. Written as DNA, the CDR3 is TGTGCCAGCAGCGTAGAGTTCCCCAGGGAGGGAGAAAAACTGTTTTTT. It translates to CASSVEFPREGEKLFF.

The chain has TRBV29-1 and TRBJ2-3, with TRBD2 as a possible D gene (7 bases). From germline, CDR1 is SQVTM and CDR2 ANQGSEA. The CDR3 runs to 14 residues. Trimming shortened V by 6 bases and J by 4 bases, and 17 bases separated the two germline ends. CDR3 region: CSVGGGPGADTQYF. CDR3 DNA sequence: TGCAGCGTAGGGGGGGGACCCGGGGCAGATACGCAGTATTTT.

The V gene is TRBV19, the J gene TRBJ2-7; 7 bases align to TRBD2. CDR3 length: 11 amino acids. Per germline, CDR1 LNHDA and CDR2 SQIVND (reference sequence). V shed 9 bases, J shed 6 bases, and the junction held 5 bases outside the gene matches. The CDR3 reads CASSGRGEQYF. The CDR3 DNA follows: TGTGCCAGCTCTGGGAGGGGCGAGCAGTACTTC.

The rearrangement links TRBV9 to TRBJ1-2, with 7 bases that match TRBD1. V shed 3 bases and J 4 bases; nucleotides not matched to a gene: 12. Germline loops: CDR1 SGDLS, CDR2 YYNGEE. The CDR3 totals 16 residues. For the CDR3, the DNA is TGTGCCAGCAGCGCAGGGGACAGTCAAGCCCTCTATGGCTACACCTTC. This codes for CASSAGDSQALYGYTF.

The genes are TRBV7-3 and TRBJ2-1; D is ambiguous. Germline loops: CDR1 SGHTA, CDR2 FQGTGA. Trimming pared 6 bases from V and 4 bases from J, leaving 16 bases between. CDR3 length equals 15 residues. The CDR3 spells CASSPNPNGYNEQFF. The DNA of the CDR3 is TGTGCCAGCAGTCCTAATCCAAACGGGTACAATGAGCAGTTCTTC.

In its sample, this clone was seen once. The DNA for the CDR3 is TGTGCCAGCAGCTTAGAAAGGCGCGGGGAGCAGTATTTT. Translated, it gives CASSLERRGEQYF. The J gene is TRBJ2-3, the V gene TRBV5-4; D possibly corresponds to TRBD2 (6 bases). The CDR3 covers 13 residues. With 2 bases removed from V and 11 bases from J, the gap between germline ends came to 15 bases. Germline assignment: CDR1 SGHNT and CDR2 YYREEE (reference sequence).

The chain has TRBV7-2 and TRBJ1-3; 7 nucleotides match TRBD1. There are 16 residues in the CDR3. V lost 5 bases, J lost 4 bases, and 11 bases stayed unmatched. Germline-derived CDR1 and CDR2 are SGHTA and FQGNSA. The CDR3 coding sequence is TGTGCCAGCAGCCCAGACGGCGGGACAGTCGGAAACACCATATATTTT. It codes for CASSPDGGTVGNTIYF.

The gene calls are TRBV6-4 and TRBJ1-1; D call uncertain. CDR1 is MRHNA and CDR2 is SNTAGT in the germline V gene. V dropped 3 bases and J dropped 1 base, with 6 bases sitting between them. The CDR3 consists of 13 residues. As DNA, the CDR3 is TGTGCCAGCAGTGAGACGGCGAACACTGAAGCTTTCTTT. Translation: CASSETANTEAFF.

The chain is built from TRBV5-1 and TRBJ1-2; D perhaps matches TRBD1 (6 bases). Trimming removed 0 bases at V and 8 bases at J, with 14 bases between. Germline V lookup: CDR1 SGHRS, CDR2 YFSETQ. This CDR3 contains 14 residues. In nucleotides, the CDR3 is TGCGCCAGCAGCTTGGGACAGGCCTCCAACGGCTACACCTTC. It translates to CASSLGQASNGYTF.

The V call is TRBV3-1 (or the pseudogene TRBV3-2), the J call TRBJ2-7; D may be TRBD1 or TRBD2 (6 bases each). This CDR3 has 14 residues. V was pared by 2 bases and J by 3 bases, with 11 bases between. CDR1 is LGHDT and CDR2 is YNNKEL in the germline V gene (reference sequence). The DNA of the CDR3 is TGTGCCAGCAGCCAACTCAGGGGAGGCTACGAGCAGTACTTC. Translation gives CASSQLRGGYEQYF.

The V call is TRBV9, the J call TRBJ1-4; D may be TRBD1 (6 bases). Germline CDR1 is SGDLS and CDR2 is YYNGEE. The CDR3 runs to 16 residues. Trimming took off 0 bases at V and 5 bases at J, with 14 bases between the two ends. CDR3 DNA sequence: TGTGCCAGCAGCGTAGGTTTCACAGGGAGAAATGAAAAACTGTTTTTT. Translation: CASSVGFTGRNEKLFF.

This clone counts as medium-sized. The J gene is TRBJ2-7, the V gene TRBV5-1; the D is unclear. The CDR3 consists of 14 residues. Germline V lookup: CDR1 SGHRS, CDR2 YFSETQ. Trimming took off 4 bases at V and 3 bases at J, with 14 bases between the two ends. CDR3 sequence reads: CASSPPGVGYEQYF. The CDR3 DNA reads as TGCGCCAGCAGCCCCCCGGGCGTAGGCTACGAGCAGTACTTC.

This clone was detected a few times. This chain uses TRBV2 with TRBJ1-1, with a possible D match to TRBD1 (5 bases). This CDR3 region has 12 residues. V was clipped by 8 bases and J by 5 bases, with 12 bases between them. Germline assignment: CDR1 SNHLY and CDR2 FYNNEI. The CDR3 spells CASLQGGTEAFF. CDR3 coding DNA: TGTGCCAGCCTTCAGGGAGGGACTGAAGCTTTCTTT.